A single sample gave rise to the 4 T cell receptor beta chains below, sequenced in a study of vaccination effects on CD4 cells after COVID-19 (dated by TCRdb to 2021 to 2024). These receptors are not linked to any known antigen. Library method: the immunoSEQ multiplex PCR assay. The source is immuneACCESS, and TCRdb retained only in-frame sequences with V and J called. Part of the clones is not carried over; for the studies checked, unresolved V genes explain less than half of this, and the remainder is unexplained. The sample records approximately 25,000 clones, around four fifths of which are singletons. Roughly 1.4% of the sample is in the top ten clones. In the ViraFEST assay, PBMC were stimulated with viral peptide pools, and TCR sequencing was then used to find antigen-specific CD4+ T cell clonotypes based on their expansion. After around ten days of culture, CD4+ T cells were isolated with the EasySep CD4+ T cell isolation kit. Each participant received two doses of an mRNA SARS-CoV-2 vaccine, either BNT162b2 or mRNA-1273.

The specimen comprised CD4+ T cells from PBMCs cultured with HCoV-NL63 spike peptides, sampled after COVID-19 vaccination. The label giving this sample's cell subset or site can be read as: HCoV-NL63 spike overlapping peptide pool stimulation. The source is a human donor who received a COVID-19 vaccine. Some clones in this sample may be carry-over from other donors' samples.

The rearrangement uses TRBV11-2 and TRBJ1-3; D remains ambiguous. Germline loops: CDR1 SGHAT, CDR2 FQNNGV. The CDR3 totals 14 residues. V lost 1 base, J lost 1 base, and 5 bases lay in between. The CDR3 DNA reads as TGTGCCAGCAGCTTAGCACTATCTGGAAACACCATATATTTT. As protein: CASSLALSGNTIYF.

This sequence joins TRBV10-3 and TRBJ1-2, with D unresolved. Per the germline V gene, CDR1 is ENHRY and CDR2 is SYGVKD. The CDR3 length is 13 residues. Between the trimmed V and J ends, which lost 6 bases and 4 bases, there was a span of 12 bases. Written as DNA, the CDR3 is TGTGCCATCAGCGAGGAGGGCTTCTATGGCTACACCTTC. It yields the protein CAISEEGFYGYTF.

The chain is built from TRBV28 and TRBJ2-1; D remains ambiguous. The CDR3 has 12 amino acids. V was trimmed by 6 bases and J by 7 bases, leaving 10 bases between them. CDR1 and CDR2 (germline): MDHEN, SYDVKM. CDR3 bases: TGTGCCAGCAGACCTGAGAGGAATGAGCAGTTCTTC. This translates into CASRPERNEQFF.

The CDR3 sequence: CGSGWYEQYV. The CDR3, as DNA: TGTGGGTCGGGTTGGTACGAGCAGTACGTC. This chain connects TRBV5-3 to TRBJ2-7; D uncertain. TRBV5-3 is annotated as an ORF whose role is uncertain. The CDR3 length is 10 residues.